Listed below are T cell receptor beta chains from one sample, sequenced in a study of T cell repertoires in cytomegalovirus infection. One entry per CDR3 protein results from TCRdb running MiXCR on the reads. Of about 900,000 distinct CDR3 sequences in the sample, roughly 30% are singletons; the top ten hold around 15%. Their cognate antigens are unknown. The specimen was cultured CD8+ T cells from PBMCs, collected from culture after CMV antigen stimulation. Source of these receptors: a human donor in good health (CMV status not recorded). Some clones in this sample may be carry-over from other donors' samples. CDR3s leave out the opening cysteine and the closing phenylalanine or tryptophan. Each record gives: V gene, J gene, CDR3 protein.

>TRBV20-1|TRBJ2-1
SILEEGRGGPSSYNEQF
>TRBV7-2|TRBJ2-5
ASSLGGAYQETQY
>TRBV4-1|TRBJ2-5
ASSRETGFSKAETQY
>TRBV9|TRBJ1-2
ASREEGGNGYT
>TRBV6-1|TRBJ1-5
ASSEGTGGLNQPQH
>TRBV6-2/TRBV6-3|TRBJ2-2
ASSYGTREDLAGELF
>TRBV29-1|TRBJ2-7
SVDLTDSYEQY
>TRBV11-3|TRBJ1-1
ASSYGTGLSEAF
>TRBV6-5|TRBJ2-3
ASRPEAQRLDTQY
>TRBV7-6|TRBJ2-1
ASSSPRINEQF
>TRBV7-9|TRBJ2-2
ASSLRFGLNTGELF
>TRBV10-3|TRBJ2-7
AISDRRGENYEQY
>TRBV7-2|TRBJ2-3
ASSFLPTDTQY
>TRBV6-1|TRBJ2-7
ASNSGTGPREQY
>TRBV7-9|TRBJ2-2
ASSPGLGRITGELF
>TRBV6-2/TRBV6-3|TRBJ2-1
ATGLAVMEDEQF
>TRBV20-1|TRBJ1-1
SAPSPGGFYEAF
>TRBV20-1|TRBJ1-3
SAREGPQGINSGNTIY
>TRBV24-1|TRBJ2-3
ATSDPGLRENTDTQY
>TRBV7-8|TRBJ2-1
ASSSWTSGYNEQF
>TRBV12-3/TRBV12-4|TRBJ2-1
ASRTGLAGKDSIYNEQF
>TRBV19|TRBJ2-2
ASTGLEISELF
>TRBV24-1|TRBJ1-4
ATIISPAPVKRRNEKLF
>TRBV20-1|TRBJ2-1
SARDSAGGLSSYNEQF
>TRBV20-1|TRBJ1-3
SASILDRNSGNTIY
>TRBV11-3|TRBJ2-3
ASSYRDRDTQY
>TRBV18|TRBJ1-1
ASSPPRRGTEAF
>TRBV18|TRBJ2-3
ASSPARLTDTQY
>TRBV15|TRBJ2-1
ATSRADPAYNEQF
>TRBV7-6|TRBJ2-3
ASSLVGEYTDTQY
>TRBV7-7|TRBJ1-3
ASSSSTAIGNTIY
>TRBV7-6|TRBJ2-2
ASSLTSGPSGELF
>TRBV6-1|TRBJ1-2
ASRALTGFYGYT
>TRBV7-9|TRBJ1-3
ASSREVAWDGGNTIY
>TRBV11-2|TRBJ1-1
ASSVGGEVAF
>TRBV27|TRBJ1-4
ANSPRSLNEKLF
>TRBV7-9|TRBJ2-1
ASSLTRTEYYNEQF
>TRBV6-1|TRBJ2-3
ASSEAPLAGGADTQY
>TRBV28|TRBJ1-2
ASRFPGQTENT
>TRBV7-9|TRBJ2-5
ASSSRRGVQETQY
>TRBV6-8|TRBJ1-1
ASRQDTEGRNLRNTEAF
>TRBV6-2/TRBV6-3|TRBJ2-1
TSSYSLAAYNEQF
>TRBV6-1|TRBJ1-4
ASRRISATNEKLF
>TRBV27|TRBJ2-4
ASSLGGAGIQY
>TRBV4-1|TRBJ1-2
ASSQDHSQHEARSYGYT
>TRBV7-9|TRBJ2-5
ASSPPGEGETQY
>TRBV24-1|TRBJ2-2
ATSDSDPVNTGELF
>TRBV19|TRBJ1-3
ASSIDSGQPGNTIY
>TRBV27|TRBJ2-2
ASRLGGAGELF
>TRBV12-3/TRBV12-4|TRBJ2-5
ASSLLRETQY
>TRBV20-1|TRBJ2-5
SASRPNQETQY
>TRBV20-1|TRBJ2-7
SARDRTGYYEQY
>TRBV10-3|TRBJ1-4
AISESRDANEKLF
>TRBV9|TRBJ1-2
ASSVEDSIYGYT
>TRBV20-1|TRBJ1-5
SASRGAGLSYQPQH
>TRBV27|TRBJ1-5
ASSSASQPQH
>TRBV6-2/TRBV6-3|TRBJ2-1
ASSYPLHTTSGGSQF
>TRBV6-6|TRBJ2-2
ASKDGAGELF
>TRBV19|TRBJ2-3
ASSIKQGASDTQY
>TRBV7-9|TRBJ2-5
ASSDPGLQETQY